Below are 25 T cell receptor beta chains sequenced from a single sample in a study of PD-1 blockade in classical Hodgkin lymphoma. Every patient experienced relapse after autologous stem cell transplantation, and brentuximab vedotin exposure varied. Magnetic negative selection purified CD4+ T cells from thawed PBMCs. Profiled with immunoSEQ multiplex PCR; TCRdb holds only in-frame clones, not every one. The profile shows about 27,000 clones, about 80% of them singletons. The sequencing here drew on CD4+ T cells from blood, taken at baseline. These receptors originate from a human donor with classical Hodgkin lymphoma.

This clone was found once. V usage is TRBV10-3 and J usage is TRBJ1-5; 7 positions match TRBD1. The junction had 10 bases not matched to a gene; V was cut back by 2 bases and J by 6 bases. Germline assignment: CDR1 ENHRY and CDR2 SYGVKD. The CDR3 is made up of 16 amino acids. The CDR3 DNA reads TGTGCCATCAGTGAGGGTCCCAGGGGGGCTGGTCAGCCCCAGCATTTT. Translating gives CAISEGPRGAGQPQHF.

The CDR3 sequence is CASSIAGTGLGISYEQYF. CDR3 sequence (DNA): TGTGCCAGTAGTATAGCCGGGACAGGGCTGGGGATCTCCTACGAGCAGTACTTC. The J gene is TRBJ2-7, the V gene TRBV19, with 9 bases that match TRBD1. This CDR3 region has 18 residues. V was clipped by 1 base and J by 0 bases; unmatched bases: 10. CDR1 is LNHDA and CDR2 is SQIVND in the germline V gene (reference sequence).

This chain connects TRBV6-5 to TRBJ1-6; no reliable D call. V was pared by 2 bases and J by 6 bases, with 11 bases between. Germline V gene data show CDR1 as MNHEY and CDR2 as SVGAGI. CDR3 length: 15 residues. The CDR3 loop is CASSYREVGNSPLHF. CDR3 nucleotides: TGTGCCAGCAGTTACCGGGAAGTTGGTAATTCACCCCTCCACTTT.

The CDR3 reads CASSSGTGREKLFF. In DNA, the CDR3 is TGTGCCAGCAGTTCCGGGACAGGGAGGGAAAAACTGTTTTTT. V usage is TRBV27 and J usage is TRBJ1-4, with 9 bases lining up with TRBD1. The CDR3 is 14 residues long. The trim removed 4 bases at V and 8 bases at J, leaving 5 bases unmatched. Germline assignment: CDR1 MNHEY and CDR2 SMNVEV (reference sequence).

V and J are TRBV27 and TRBJ1-4; 7 bases map to TRBD1. Unmatched junction bases numbered 16, after V lost 10 bases and J lost 2 bases. The germline CDR1 and CDR2 sequences are MNHEY and SMNVEV (reference sequence). The CDR3 contains 17 residues. CDR3 loop: CANKGTVAISTNEKLFF. CDR3 DNA sequence: TGTGCCAACAAAGGGACAGTGGCCATTTCGACTAATGAAAAACTGTTTTTT.

This clone has only a few counts. The rearrangement joins TRBV6-1 to TRBJ1-5; D is ambiguous. The germline gives CDR1 MNHNS, CDR2 SASEGT. V lost 0 bases to trimming and J lost 3 bases, with 9 bases between them. The CDR3 totals 15 residues. The CDR3 loop is CASSEASGVNQPQHF. CDR3 bases: TGTGCCAGCAGTGAAGCTTCAGGCGTCAATCAGCCCCAGCATTTT.

This rearrangement joins TRBV6-1 to TRBJ1-6, with 12 nucleotides matching TRBD1. Germline values: CDR1 MNHNS, CDR2 SASEGT. V lost 3 bases, J lost 8 bases, and 14 bases stayed unmatched. This CDR3 is 19 amino acids long. In DNA form, the CDR3 reads TGTGCCAGCAGTGACTACCCCGGGACAGGGGGCTCTCAGGATTCACCCCTCCACTTT. Its protein product is CASSDYPGTGGSQDSPLHF.

The chain carries TRBV10-3 and TRBJ2-5, with TRBD2 matching over 11 bases. This CDR3 contains 15 residues. From germline, CDR1 is ENHRY and CDR2 SYGVKD. Trimming at V came to 3 bases and at J to 3 bases, leaving 3 bases not matched to a gene. In DNA, the CDR3 is TGTGCCATCAGTGAACCGACTAGCGGGAAAGAGACCCAGTACTTC. Translating it yields CAISEPTSGKETQYF.

Written as DNA, the CDR3 is TGTGCCAGCAGCCAAGAGGACTATCTACCGAGCTCCTACGAGCAGTACTTC. Residues: CASSQEDYLPSSYEQYF. This chain joins TRBV4-2 and TRBJ2-7; D perhaps matches TRBD2 (6 bases). The CDR3 contains 17 residues. V lost 0 bases to trimming and J lost 0 bases, with 15 bases between them. Germline CDR1 reads LGHNA; CDR2 reads YNFKEQ.

Only a few counts were recorded for this clone. The chain combines TRBV9 with TRBJ1-2; a possible D gene is TRBD1 (5 bases). The germline gives CDR1 SGDLS, CDR2 YYNGEE. V shed 0 bases and J shed 4 bases, with 10 bases lying between them. The CDR3 has 14 amino acids. DNA for the CDR3: TGTGCCAGCAGCGTAGGGGGCGGGAGCTATGGCTACACCTTC. Translating it yields CASSVGGGSYGYTF.

This clone was detected only once. The chain employs TRBV9 and TRBJ2-7; D unresolved. This CDR3 has 13 residues. CDR1 SGDLS and CDR2 YYNGEE come from the germline V gene. V was clipped by 0 bases and J by 3 bases, with 7 bases between them. The CDR3 nucleotides are TGTGCCAGCAGCGTAGGTTTATTCTACGAGCAGTACTTC. Residues: CASSVGLFYEQYF.

V gene TRBV5-1 combines with J gene TRBJ1-5; D not certain. This CDR3 has 15 amino acids. From germline, CDR1 is SGHRS and CDR2 YFSETQ. The germline V and J ends were trimmed by 4 bases and 0 bases, with 11 bases remaining between them. The CDR3 sequence is CASSTMGYSNQPQHF. CDR3 nucleotides: TGCGCCAGCAGCACGATGGGCTATAGCAATCAGCCCCAGCATTTT.

This sequence joins TRBV28 and TRBJ1-2, with no clear D. V was trimmed by 7 bases and J by 8 bases, leaving 17 bases between them. The CDR3 loop spans 13 amino acids. CDR1 and CDR2 (germline): MDHEN, SYDVKM. The chain's CDR3 is CASTILLTMGYTF. CDR3 DNA: TGTGCCAGCACGATCTTGCTAACTATGGGCTACACCTTC.

The chain has TRBV6-5 and TRBJ1-4; TRBD1 is a possible D gene (5 bases). The V end lost 10 bases, the J end lost 3 bases, and 12 bases lay between the germline ends. CDR1 is MNHEY and CDR2 is SVGAGI in the germline V gene. The CDR3 loop spans 13 amino acids. The CDR3 sequence: CAIAGSPNEKLFF. DNA for the CDR3: TGTGCCATCGCAGGGTCGCCTAATGAAAAACTGTTTTTT.

Of note for this clone: An end of the junction does not agree with germline; a read error may underlie this. This sample also contains other DNA sequences that code for the same CDR3. The chain couples TRBV11-3 to TRBJ1-4; TRBD1 aligns across 7 bases. CDR3 length: 14 amino acids. Germline assignment: CDR1 SGHNT and CDR2 YENEEA. CDR3 sequence reads: CASSLGTVNEKLFF. CDR3 in DNA: TGCGCCAGCAGCCTAGGGACAGTTAATGAAAAACTGTTTTTT.

The chain has TRBV6-4 and TRBJ1-1, with a tentative D call TRBD1 (6 bases). There are 14 residues in the CDR3. V lost 5 bases and J 0 bases, leaving 10 bases between the germline ends. Germline assignment: CDR1 MRHNA and CDR2 SNTAGT. The CDR3 spells CASSTDSLNTEAFF. The CDR3 nucleotides read TGTGCCAGCAGTACGGACAGCTTGAACACTGAAGCTTTCTTT.

This chain links TRBV4-2 with TRBJ1-3; D remains ambiguous. Germline-derived CDR1 and CDR2 are LGHNA and YNFKEQ. V lost 2 bases, J lost 9 bases, and 14 bases lay in between. The CDR3 length is 14 residues. CDR3 DNA sequence: TGTGCCAGCAGCCAATTTATAACATCAAGCACCATATATTTT. Its protein is CASSQFITSSTIYF.

The V and J genes are TRBV10-2 and TRBJ1-6, with 8 nucleotides matching TRBD1. The V segment lost 3 bases and the J segment 7 bases; nucleotides outside the gene matches: 8. This CDR3 contains 16 residues. CDR1 and CDR2 from the germline V gene are WSHSY and SAAADI. In DNA form, the CDR3 reads TGCGCCAGCAGTGACGGGACAGGAGGAGAAAATTCACCCCTCCACTTT. The encoded protein is CASSDGTGGENSPLHF.

V gene TRBV6-1 combines with J gene TRBJ2-3; the match to TRBD2 covers 9 bases. Germline values: CDR1 MNHNS, CDR2 SASEGT. Trimming cost V 4 bases and J 7 bases; bases outside gene matches: 6. CDR3 length equals 14 residues. The CDR3 spells CASSGGLAGNTQYF. CDR3 coding DNA: TGTGCCAGCAGTGGGGGCCTAGCGGGAAATACGCAGTATTTT.

This chain connects TRBV5-5 to TRBJ1-2; D gene ambiguous. Germline V gene sequence: CDR1 SGHKS, CDR2 YYEKEE (reference sequence). The CDR3 runs to 12 residues. Between the trimmed V and J ends, which lost 1 base and 8 bases, there was a span of 9 bases. The CDR3 here is CASSLSGNGYTF. The CDR3, as DNA: TGTGCCAGCAGCTTGTCGGGGAACGGCTACACCTTC.

V gene TRBV7-9 combines with J gene TRBJ1-5; possible D gene TRBD1, 6 bases. The CDR3 runs 15 residues. CDR1 and CDR2 (germline): SEHNR, FQNEAQ (reference sequence). With 5 bases removed from V and 2 bases from J, the gap between germline ends came to 13 bases. CDR3 region: CASSPRGDGNQPQHF. For the CDR3, the DNA is TGTGCCAGCAGCCCGAGGGGGGACGGCAATCAGCCCCAGCATTTT.

The V and J genes are TRBV6-5 and TRBJ1-1; TRBD1 agrees at 7 bases. The CDR3 totals 15 residues. Trimming at V came to 2 bases and at J to 3 bases, leaving 6 bases not matched to a gene. In germline, CDR1 is MNHEY, CDR2 SVGAGI. CDR3 sequence reads: CASSYGPGGDTEAFF. CDR3 DNA: TGTGCCAGCAGTTACGGCCCAGGGGGAGACACTGAAGCTTTCTTT.

This chain uses TRBV30 with TRBJ1-6; D unresolved. Germline V gives CDR1 GTSNPN, CDR2 SVGIG (reference sequence). V dropped 2 bases and J dropped 2 bases, with 7 bases sitting between them. This CDR3 comprises 14 residues. CDR3 bases: TGTGCCTGGAGTCTGACCGCCTATAATTCACCCCTCCACTTT. It translates to CAWSLTAYNSPLHF.

The rearrangement joins TRBV29-1 to TRBJ2-4; D uncertain. The V gene lost 0 bases and the J gene lost 0 bases, with 6 bases spanning the gap. Germline V gives CDR1 SQVTM, CDR2 ANQGSEA. This CDR3 spans 14 amino acids. The CDR3 DNA sequence: TGCAGCGTTGAAGACTCAATAGCCAAAAACATTCAGTACTTC. This gives the protein CSVEDSIAKNIQYF. The full variable domain, completed using reference TRBV29-1 and TRBJ2-4, is SAVISQKPSRDICQRGTSLTIQCQVDSQVTMMFWYRQQPGQSLTLIATANQGSEATYESGFVIDKFPISRPNLTFSTLTVSNMSPEDSSIYLCSVEDSIAKNIQYFGAGTRLSVL.

The rearrangement uses TRBV4-2 and TRBJ1-5; 7 bases are shared with TRBD1. Germline V CDR1 and CDR2: LGHNA, YNFKEQ. Trimming removed 0 bases from V and 4 bases from J; junction bases left unmatched: 3. The CDR3 is 15 residues long. CDR3 loop: CASSQDGTENQPQHF. The CDR3, as DNA: TGTGCCAGCAGCCAAGACGGGACAGAGAATCAGCCCCAGCATTTT.